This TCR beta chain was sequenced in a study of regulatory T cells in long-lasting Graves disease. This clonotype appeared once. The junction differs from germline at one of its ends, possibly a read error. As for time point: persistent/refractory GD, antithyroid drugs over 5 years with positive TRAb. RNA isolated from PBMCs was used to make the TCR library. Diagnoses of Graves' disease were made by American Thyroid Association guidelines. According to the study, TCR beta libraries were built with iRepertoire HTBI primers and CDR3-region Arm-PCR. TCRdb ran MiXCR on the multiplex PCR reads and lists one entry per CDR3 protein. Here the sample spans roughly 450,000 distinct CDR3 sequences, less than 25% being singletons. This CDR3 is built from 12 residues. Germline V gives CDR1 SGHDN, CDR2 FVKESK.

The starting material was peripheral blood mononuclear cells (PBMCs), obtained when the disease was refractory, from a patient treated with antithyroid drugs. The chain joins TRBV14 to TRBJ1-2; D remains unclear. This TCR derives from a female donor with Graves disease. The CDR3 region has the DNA TGTGCCAGCAGCCAAGCGAACTGTGGCTACACCTTC. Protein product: CASSQANCGYTF.